This T cell receptor beta chain is drawn from a study of response to subunit inactivated influenza vaccine. Study-level points and caveats: It was the authors' suggestion that each seasonal influenza vaccination recruits few new T cells.

TCRdb analysed the RT-PCR reads with MiXCR anew, one entry per CDR3 protein. The sample lists around 300,000 distinct CDR3 sequences; over 20% were seen once. With respect to this clonotype: The antigen remains unidentified.

V was pared by 4 bases and J by 6 bases, with 6 bases of the junction left unmatched. The CDR3 loop spans 14 amino acids. Germline-derived CDR1 and CDR2 are SGHTA and FQGTGA. Material: PBMCs from blood, obtained roughly 20 months after vaccination. The clonotype originates from a man aged 45 to 75 who received an inactivated influenza vaccine. This sequence joins TRBV7-3 and TRBJ2-1, with TRBD2 matching over 7 bases. The CDR3 spells CASSSGGLLNEQFF. DNA of the CDR3: TGTGCCAGCAGCTCGGGGGGACTTCTCAATGAGCAGTTCTTC.